This T cell receptor beta chain was obtained from a study of graft-versus-host responses after intestinal transplantation. Study-wide context: Isolated intestinal, liver-intestinal, or multivisceral transplants had been given to the recipients. Anti-thymocyte globulin was used for induction in all recipients, who then took tacrolimus and steroids for two to four years. General study findings and limits: Some GvH clones were seen earlier in gut or blood, suggesting intestinal origin.

Trimming stripped 7 bases from V and 2 bases from J, with 11 bases between. Germline loops: CDR1 SGHRS, CDR2 YFSETQ. The CDR3 extends over 13 amino acids. The data were produced by immunoSEQ multiplex PCR, yet TCRdb's version contains in-frame clones alone and is incomplete. The table has 80,000 to 90,000 clones, 80% to 95% seen once. Note on this clone: Its matching antigen is unknown.

This chain connects TRBV5-1 to TRBJ2-3; tentative D call: TRBD1 (6 bases). The sample here was unstimulated CD4+ T cells sorted from spleen or lymph node cells, taken before intestinal transplant. The receptor comes from a human donor who received an intestinal transplant. CDR3 coding DNA: TGCGCCAGCCTCCGGGACAACACAGATACGCAGTATTTT. It translates to CASLRDNTDTQYF.